These 21 T cell receptor beta chains were all obtained from the same sample, sequenced in a study of CD8 T cells in Susac syndrome. Reverse transcription of about 0.5 to 1 ug RNA used random hexamers. TCRdb used MiXCR to reprocess the immunoSEQ multiplex PCR reads, holding one entry per CDR3 protein. The table lists about 120,000 distinct CDR3 sequences, roughly 92% of them singletons, with around 0.1% in the top ten. The sample taken for sequencing was CD4+ T cells from PBMCs. The source is a human donor in good health.

CDR3 region: CASRKSDTQYF. CDR3 DNA sequence: TGTGCCAGTAGGAAATCAGATACGCAGTATTTT. This sequence joins TRBV19 and TRBJ2-3; D gene ambiguous. V was pared by 6 bases and J by 4 bases, with 5 bases between. From germline, CDR1 is LNHDA and CDR2 SQIVND (reference sequence). The length of the CDR3 is 11 residues.

The genes are TRBV6-5 and TRBJ2-2, with 8 bases aligning to TRBD1. After removal of 0 bases from V and 5 bases from J, the junction contained 5 bases not matched to a gene. Germline CDR1 is MNHEY and CDR2 is SVGAGI. CDR3 length: 16 amino acids. In DNA form, the CDR3 reads TGTGCCAGCAGTTACTCGTACAGGGGGGTAACCGGGGAGCTGTTTTTT. Its protein is CASSYSYRGVTGELFF.

The gene calls are TRBV20-1 and TRBJ2-5; 7 positions agree with TRBD1. Germline CDR1 reads DFQATT; CDR2 reads SNEGSKA (reference sequence). The junction had 9 bases not matched to a gene; V was cut back by 4 bases and J by 4 bases. The CDR3 length is 14 residues. Here the CDR3 reads CSAKIVQGLETQYF. The CDR3 DNA reads TGCAGTGCTAAGATTGTACAGGGGTTAGAGACCCAGTACTTC.

The CDR3 loop is CASSPPNSGGVGSPLHF. DNA for the CDR3: TGTGCCAGCAGTCCCCCAAACTCCGGGGGGGTCGGTTCACCCCTCCACTTT. This chain uses TRBV5-4 with TRBJ1-6; perhaps TRBD1 as D (5 bases). Germline V lookup: CDR1 SGHNT, CDR2 YYREEE (reference sequence). This CDR3 is 17 amino acids long. Trimming pared 5 bases from V and 9 bases from J, leaving 24 bases between.

The V and J genes are TRBV15 and TRBJ1-1; D is unresolved. Trimming stripped 2 bases from V and 8 bases from J, with 15 bases between. The CDR3 consists of 14 residues. From germline, CDR1 is LNHNV and CDR2 YYDKDF (reference sequence). Written as DNA, the CDR3 is TGTGCCACCAGCAGAAAAACACGGGGAGGGGAAGCTTTCTTT. Its protein is CATSRKTRGGEAFF.

The chain joins TRBV20-1 to TRBJ1-3, with D unclear. V dropped 3 bases and J dropped 0 bases, with 15 bases sitting between them. CDR3 size: 16 residues. From germline, CDR1 is DFQATT and CDR2 SNEGSKA (reference sequence). For the CDR3, the DNA is TGCAGTGCTAGTCCTACGTCGGGTTCCTCTGGAAACACCATATATTTT. It yields the protein CSASPTSGSSGNTIYF.

This clonotype was observed a handful of times. The chain is built from TRBV7-9 and TRBJ2-7; 9 bases are shared with TRBD1. Germline lookup yields CDR1 SEHNR and CDR2 FQNEAQ (reference sequence). V trimming: 6 bases; J trimming: 2 bases; junction bases outside the gene matches: 5. The CDR3 has 14 amino acids. CDR3 nucleotides: TGTGCCAGCAGTTCCGGGACAGGGACCTACGAGCAGTACTTC. The encoded protein is CASSSGTGTYEQYF.

The chain has TRBV5-1 and TRBJ2-1; 9 nucleotides line up with TRBD1. Germline assignment: CDR1 SGHRS and CDR2 YFSETQ. Trimming cost V 4 bases and J 4 bases; bases outside gene matches: 12. The CDR3 is 17 amino acids. The CDR3 sequence: CASSVGGGQGQYNEQFF. The CDR3 bases are TGCGCCAGCAGCGTCGGCGGGGGACAGGGCCAATACAATGAGCAGTTCTTC.

The rearrangement joins TRBV4-2 to TRBJ1-5; D remains ambiguous. Germline-derived CDR1 and CDR2 are LGHNA and YNFKEQ. The length of the CDR3 is 13 residues. Between the trimmed V and J ends, which lost 0 bases and 9 bases, there was a span of 9 bases. For the CDR3, the DNA is TGTGCCAGCAGCCAAGATTCACAGAGGCCCCAGCATTTT. Translating it yields CASSQDSQRPQHF.

The chain employs TRBV7-2 and TRBJ2-5; 8 positions agree with TRBD2. This CDR3 has 15 amino acids. The V segment lost 6 bases and the J segment 0 bases; nucleotides outside the gene matches: 6. Germline assignment: CDR1 SGHTA and CDR2 FQGNSA. The CDR3 is CASSYLTSDQETQYF. The CDR3 DNA reads as TGTGCCAGCAGTTATCTGACTAGCGACCAAGAGACCCAGTACTTC. The full variable domain, its missing parts supplied by reference TRBV7-2 and TRBJ2-5, is GAGVSQSPSNKVTEKGKDVELRCDPISGHTALYWYRQSLGQGLEFLIYFQGNSAPDKSGLPSDRFSAERTGGSVSTLTIQRTQQEDSAVYLCASSYLTSDQETQYFGPGTRLLVL.

The rearrangement joins TRBV7-2 to TRBJ2-3; the match to TRBD2 covers 8 bases. Germline-derived CDR1 and CDR2 are SGHTA and FQGNSA. Germline trimming cut 1 base from V and 2 bases from J; bases unmatched to any gene: 2. The CDR3 sequence is 15 residues long. In DNA, the CDR3 is TGTGCCAGCAGCTTAGTAGCGGGGATCACAGATACGCAGTATTTT. Translation: CASSLVAGITDTQYF.

The chain links TRBV5-6 to TRBJ1-5; D is unclear. V lost 2 bases to trimming and J lost 6 bases, with 9 bases between them. Per germline, CDR1 SGHDT and CDR2 YYEEEE. The length of the CDR3 is 13 residues. The CDR3 here is CASSFKSSQPQHF. The DNA of the CDR3 is TGTGCCAGCAGCTTTAAGTCAAGTCAGCCCCAGCATTTT. Full variable domain (missing parts from reference TRBV5-6 and TRBJ1-5): DAGVTQSPTHLIKTRGQQVTLRCSPKSGHDTVSWYQQALGQGPQFIFQYYEEEERQRGNFPDRFSGHQFPNYSSELNVNALLLGDSALYLCASSFKSSQPQHFGDGTRLSIL.

V is TRBV4-1 and J is TRBJ2-1, with D possibly being TRBD2 (6 bases). V was trimmed by 0 bases and J by 2 bases, leaving 14 bases between them. The germline V gene encodes CDR1 MGHRA and CDR2 YSYEKL. This CDR3 spans 17 amino acids. The CDR3 sequence: CASSQEGGIWAYNEQFF. The DNA for the CDR3 is TGCGCCAGCAGCCAAGAGGGAGGAATTTGGGCCTACAATGAGCAGTTCTTC.

This sequence joins TRBV2 and TRBJ2-1, with 14 bases that match TRBD2. V lost 4 bases, J lost 2 bases, and 10 bases stayed unmatched. There are 19 residues in the CDR3. Germline V gene sequence: CDR1 SNHLY, CDR2 FYNNEI. The CDR3 loop is CASSGTSGRSRTTYNEQFF. CDR3 DNA: TGTGCCAGCAGTGGGACTAGCGGGAGGAGCCGAACTACCTACAATGAGCAGTTCTTC.

The rearrangement links TRBV30 to TRBJ2-4, with a tentative D call TRBD1 (5 bases). The germline CDR1 and CDR2 sequences are GTSNPN and SVGIG (reference sequence). The V end lost 5 bases, the J end lost 0 bases, and 14 bases lay between the germline ends. The CDR3 consists of 15 residues. CDR3 region: CAWSTVSLAKNIQYF. In nucleotides, the CDR3 is TGTGCCTGGTCGACAGTTTCTCTAGCCAAAAACATTCAGTACTTC. Combining the CDR3 with reference TRBV30 and TRBJ2-4 gives the whole variable domain SQTIHQWPATLVQPVGSPLSLECTVEGTSNPNLYWYRQAAGRGLQLLFYSVGIGQISSEVPQNLSASRPQDRQFILSSKKLLLSDSGFYLCAWSTVSLAKNIQYFGAGTRLSVL.

The chain is built from TRBV18 and TRBJ2-3; D is ambiguous. The germline CDR1 and CDR2 sequences are KGHSH and LQKENI. The CDR3 totals 11 residues. V shed 8 bases and J shed 2 bases, with 5 bases lying between them. The CDR3 DNA sequence: TGTGCCAGCACATACACAGATACGCAGTATTTT. It specifies CASTYTDTQYF. Using reference TRBV18 and TRBJ2-3 for the parts outside the CDR3, the full variable domain is NAGVMQNPRHLVRRRGQEARLRCSPMKGHSHVYWYRQLPEEGLKFMVYLQKENIIDESGMPKERFSAEFPKEGPSILRIQQVVRGDSAAYFCASTYTDTQYFGPGTRLTVL.

The chain carries TRBV5-6 and TRBJ2-5, with 7 bases matching TRBD2. CDR3 length equals 13 residues. Looked up from germline, CDR1 is SGHDT and CDR2 is YYEEEE. J lost 2 bases, V lost 6 bases, and 4 bases had no gene match. This chain's CDR3 is CASTAGIQETQYF. CDR3 sequence (DNA): TGTGCCAGCACAGCGGGGATACAAGAGACCCAGTACTTC.

The rearrangement uses TRBV6-1 and TRBJ2-5; either TRBD1 or TRBD2 may fit D (6 bases each). The ends were cut back, 3 bases at V and 1 base at J, with 15 bases in the middle. From germline, CDR1 is MNHNS and CDR2 SASEGT. The CDR3 has 16 amino acids. The CDR3 DNA is TGTGCCAGCAGTGAGGGGGGCCTTCCGCCCCAAGAGACCCAGTACTTC. Translated, it gives CASSEGGLPPQETQYF.

The chain combines TRBV7-6 with TRBJ2-5; D is possibly TRBD2 (5 bases). CDR1 and CDR2 (germline): SGHVS, FNYEAQ. With 1 base removed from V and 4 bases from J, the gap between germline ends came to 13 bases. The CDR3 length is 15 residues. CDR3 sequence (DNA): TGTGCCAGCAGCTTAGAGAGCGGATACCCAGAGACCCAGTACTTC. Translating gives CASSLESGYPETQYF.

The chain recombines TRBV30 with TRBJ1-5; D is unresolved. This CDR3 contains 12 residues. V dropped 1 base and J dropped 9 bases, with 10 bases sitting between them. The germline V gene has CDR1 GTSNPN and CDR2 SVGIG (reference sequence). For the CDR3, the DNA is TGTGCCTGGAGTGAACCTGCTGGGCCCCAGCATTTT. This encodes CAWSEPAGPQHF.

The genes are TRBV7-9 and TRBJ2-7; 13 nucleotides agree with TRBD2. Germline CDR1 is SEHNR and CDR2 is FQNEAQ (reference sequence). The CDR3 length is 15 residues. Trimming cost V 6 bases and J 5 bases; bases outside gene matches: 7. DNA for the CDR3: TGTGCCAGCAGTTGGACTAGCGGGAGTCCCCACGAGCAGTACTTC. Amino acids: CASSWTSGSPHEQYF.